Below, 19 T cell receptor beta chains from the same sample are listed, as sequenced in a study of shared T cell receptors in the human thymus. Sequenced by immunoSEQ multiplex PCR; TCRdb stores in-frame clones only, minus some. This table holds some 700,000 clones, approximately 85% found once. These data were likewise used in another study, on human thymus T cells.

The sequenced sample consisted of thymocytes. The receptors originated from a girl under three years old with a congenital heart defect.

As regards this clone: Other DNA sequences in the sample encode the same CDR3. This chain links TRBV4-1 with TRBJ1-6; 8 bases match TRBD1. V dropped 4 bases and J dropped 9; count of bases not matched to a gene: 14. This CDR3 contains 17 residues. The germline gives CDR1 MGHRA, CDR2 YSYEKL. The CDR3 loop reads CASSPSPDRGICSPLHF. The CDR3, as DNA: TGCGCCAGCAGCCCGTCTCCAGACAGGGGAATTTGTTCACCCCTCCACTTT.

The chain has TRBV7-9 and TRBJ2-7; D is possibly TRBD2 (6 bases). Between the trimmed V and J ends, which lost 1 base and 5 bases, there was a span of 15 bases. CDR3 length: 15 residues. The V gene's germline CDR1 is SEHNR and CDR2 FQNEAQ (reference sequence). The CDR3 region is CASSLVRDLSHEQYF. For the CDR3, the DNA is TGTGCCAGCAGCTTAGTTAGGGACTTAAGCCACGAGCAGTACTTC.

V is TRBV6-5 and J is TRBJ1-1; 8 nucleotides agree with TRBD1. Germline V gene lookup returns CDR1 MNHEY and CDR2 SVGAGI. The CDR3 is 15 amino acids. J gave up 3 bases and V 2 bases, and 5 bases lay outside the gene matches. In DNA, the CDR3 is TGTGCCAGCAGTTACGCGGGACAGGACGACACTGAAGCTTTCTTT. Encoded protein: CASSYAGQDDTEAFF.

The chain employs TRBV7-9 and TRBJ1-1, with D uncertain. This CDR3 has 10 residues. Germline assignment: CDR1 SEHNR and CDR2 FQNEAQ (reference sequence). Trimming removed 2 bases from V and 11 bases from J, with 6 bases in between. The DNA for the CDR3 is TGTGCCAGCAGCTTATCGGGGGCTTTCTTT. Translated, it gives CASSLSGAFF.

About this clone itself: Other nucleotide sequences in the sample specify the same CDR3. The chain couples TRBV5-1 to TRBJ1-4; TRBD1 aligns across 9 bases. This CDR3 is 15 amino acids long. Losses at the gene ends were 1 base for V and 5 bases for J; bases not matched to a gene: 3. CDR1 SGHRS and CDR2 YFSETQ come from the germline V gene. The CDR3 loop reads CASSLWGQGNEKLFF. The CDR3 DNA sequence: TGCGCCAGCAGCTTGTGGGGACAGGGCAATGAAAAACTGTTTTTT.

V and J are TRBV4-3 and TRBJ2-7; 9 bases line up with TRBD2. CDR3 length: 15 residues. Trimming removed 0 bases from V and 4 bases from J; junction bases left unmatched: 4. Germline V gives CDR1 LGHNA, CDR2 YSLEER. The chain's CDR3 is CASSQDLAGCYEQYF. The CDR3 coding sequence is TGCGCCAGCAGCCAAGATCTAGCGGGGTGTTACGAGCAGTACTTC.

The gene calls are TRBV6-5 and TRBJ2-3; tentatively, D is TRBD1 (6 bases). The V gene lost 2 bases and the J gene lost 4 bases, with 16 bases spanning the gap. Germline CDR1 is MNHEY and CDR2 is SVGAGI. The CDR3 covers 16 residues. Written as DNA, the CDR3 is TGTGCCAGCAGTTACGGCAAATACAGGGTCCCAGATACGCAGTATTTT. Translation: CASSYGKYRVPDTQYF.

The chain links TRBV30 to TRBJ2-7, with D unclear. The CDR3 sequence is 14 residues long. Between the trimmed V and J ends, which lost 0 bases and 2 bases, there was a span of 11 bases. Germline V gene sequence: CDR1 GTSNPN, CDR2 SVGIG (reference sequence). CDR3 sequence: CAWSVGSWTYEQYF. In DNA, the CDR3 is TGTGCCTGGAGTGTGGGTAGCTGGACCTACGAGCAGTACTTC.

CDR3 nucleotides: TGTGCCAGCAGTTTACTCCCTCCGACAGGGGGCAGATACAATGAGCAGTTCTTC. Translation gives CASSLLPPTGGRYNEQFF. The V and J genes are TRBV28 and TRBJ2-1; 10 positions agree with TRBD1. V gave up 2 bases and J gave up 4 bases; unmatched junction bases: 11. This CDR3 comprises 18 residues. From germline, CDR1 is MDHEN and CDR2 SYDVKM.

This chain links TRBV5-8 with TRBJ1-5, with D possibly matching TRBD1 (6 bases). This CDR3 is built from 14 residues. V lost 2 bases to trimming and J lost 5 bases, with 11 bases between them. Germline assignment: CDR1 SGHTS and CDR2 YDEGEE. For the CDR3, the DNA is TGTGCCAGCAGCTTTGCACAGGGCGATCAGCCCCAGCATTTT. Translated: CASSFAQGDQPQHF.

The V and J genes are TRBV6-1 and TRBJ2-1, with D tentatively TRBD2 (5 bases). V lost 4 bases and J lost 4, with 11 bases in between. This CDR3 comprises 14 residues. Germline assignment: CDR1 MNHNS and CDR2 SASEGT. The CDR3 spells CASSGVSGYNEQFF. The CDR3 region has the DNA TGTGCCAGCAGTGGGGTAAGCGGTTACAATGAGCAGTTCTTC.

The V gene is TRBV6-5, the J gene TRBJ2-3, with TRBD1 matching 9 bases. The CDR3 has 16 residues. Germline V gene data show CDR1 as MNHEY and CDR2 as SVGAGI. V was pared by 2 bases and J by 5 bases, with 8 bases of the junction left unmatched. The CDR3 loop reads CASSYDRDRVKDTQYF. In nucleotides, the CDR3 is TGTGCCAGCAGTTACGACCGGGACAGGGTGAAAGATACGCAGTATTTT.

The chain has TRBV6-1 and TRBJ2-3, with D uncertain. V dropped 1 base and J dropped 0 bases, with 11 bases sitting between them. Germline CDR1 MNHNS, CDR2 SASEGT. There are 16 residues in the CDR3. CDR3 loop: CASSEVGRQSTDTQYF. The DNA of the CDR3 is TGTGCCAGCAGTGAAGTCGGCAGACAAAGCACAGATACGCAGTATTTT.

This chain links TRBV6-5 with TRBJ1-2; maybe TRBD1 (6 bases). This CDR3 spans 13 amino acids. From germline, CDR1 is MNHEY and CDR2 SVGAGI. Trimming took off 6 bases at V and 2 bases at J, with 10 bases between the two ends. This CDR3 is CASSNRENYGYTF. CDR3 nucleotides: TGTGCCAGCAGCAACAGGGAAAACTATGGCTACACCTTC.

This chain joins TRBV19 and TRBJ1-2; D gene uncertain. CDR1 and CDR2 (germline): LNHDA, SQIVND (reference sequence). The CDR3 consists of 18 residues. The V end was cut by 0 bases, the J end by 1 base, with 18 bases between. CDR3 in amino acids: CASSIDRREWTDNYGYTF. CDR3 nucleotide sequence: TGTGCCAGTAGTATAGATCGAAGGGAATGGACTGATAACTATGGCTACACCTTC.

This rearrangement joins TRBV7-2 to TRBJ1-2, with 12 bases aligning to TRBD1. Germline-derived CDR1 and CDR2 are SGHTA and FQGNSA. There are 18 residues in the CDR3. The V segment lost 6 bases and the J segment 5 bases; nucleotides outside the gene matches: 16. The CDR3 loop reads CASSQTPGQGAKVYGYTF. Here the CDR3 DNA reads TGTGCCAGCAGTCAAACACCGGGACAGGGGGCGAAAGTGTATGGCTACACCTTC.

This chain connects TRBV4-1 to TRBJ2-7; 8 positions agree with TRBD2. The CDR3 totals 19 residues. With 0 bases clipped from V and 0 bases from J, the junction kept 13 bases outside the gene matches. CDR1 MGHRA and CDR2 YSYEKL come from the germline V gene. CDR3: CASSQDSRVERGPSYEQYF. For the CDR3, the DNA is TGCGCCAGCAGCCAAGACTCCCGCGTGGAGCGGGGGCCCTCCTACGAGCAGTACTTC.

This clone came up once. The J gene is TRBJ1-1, the V gene TRBV5-1; D possibly corresponds to TRBD1 (5 bases). The germline V gene has CDR1 SGHRS and CDR2 YFSETQ. V gave up 0 bases and J gave up 4 bases, with 13 bases separating them. This CDR3 comprises 15 residues. This CDR3 is CASSLGVGRGTEAFF. The CDR3, as DNA: TGCGCCAGCAGCTTGGGGGTTGGAAGGGGCACTGAAGCTTTCTTT. The full variable domain, completed using reference TRBV5-1 and TRBJ1-1, is KAGVTQTPRYLIKTRGQQVTLSCSPISGHRSVSWYQQTPGQGLQFLFEYFSETQRNKGNFPGRFSGRQFSNSRSEMNVSTLELGDSALYLCASSLGVGRGTEAFFGQGTRLTVV.

This chain links TRBV7-3 with TRBJ2-3; 8 positions match TRBD1. Trimming cost V 6 bases and J 3 bases; bases outside gene matches: 2. Germline-derived CDR1 and CDR2 are SGHTA and FQGTGA. There are 13 residues in the CDR3. CDR3 nucleotide sequence: TGTGCCAGCAGTCGGACAGGGACAGATACGCAGTATTTT. Translation: CASSRTGTDTQYF.